The 5 T cell receptor beta chains reported below all come from one sample, sequenced in a study of cytomegalovirus exposure and HLA in healthy donors. The PCR contained 60 Vbeta and 13 Jbeta primers. Profiled with immunoSEQ multiplex PCR; TCRdb holds only in-frame clones, not every one. The sample contains 150,000 to 200,000 clones, 75% to 80% of which appear only once. Source material: PBMCs. Receptors originate from a woman aged 25 to 39 in good health and CMV-seropositive.

V gene TRBV6-6 combines with J gene TRBJ1-3; unclear D gene. Germline V gene data show CDR1 as MNHNY and CDR2 as SVGAGI (reference sequence). The V end was cut by 5 bases, the J end by 10 bases, with 18 bases between. The CDR3 consists of 14 residues. CDR3 loop: CASSQSGNYGTIYF. CDR3 in DNA: TGTGCCAGCAGTCAGTCCGGGAATTATGGGACCATATATTTT.

This chain connects TRBV2 to TRBJ1-2; possibly TRBD1 for D (6 bases). CDR1 and CDR2 (germline): SNHLY, FYNNEI. The V end lost 5 bases, the J end lost 4 bases, and 23 bases lay between the germline ends. The CDR3 runs 17 residues. The CDR3 DNA reads as TGTGCCAGCAGTCCCAGGGGTTCCAGGGCTTTCCTCTATGGCTACACCTTC. Its translation is CASSPRGSRAFLYGYTF.

The gene calls are TRBV6-5 and TRBJ2-1; possibly TRBD2 for D (5 bases). Between the trimmed V and J ends, which lost 1 base and 9 bases, there was a span of 13 bases. This CDR3 comprises 14 residues. In germline, CDR1 is MNHEY, CDR2 SVGAGI. In DNA form, the CDR3 reads TGTGCCAGCAGTTACTTCCGGGAAAGTGGTGAGCAGTTCTTC. This codes for CASSYFRESGEQFF.

V and J are TRBV9 and TRBJ1-1; no reliable D call. This CDR3 has 12 residues. Germline assignment: CDR1 SGDLS and CDR2 YYNGEE. V was clipped by 5 bases and J by 1 base, with 6 bases between them. CDR3 protein: CASSRGNTEAFF. CDR3 sequence (DNA): TGTGCCAGCAGTCGAGGGAACACTGAAGCTTTCTTT.

This chain links TRBV28 with TRBJ2-2, with TRBD1 matching over 8 bases. Trimming removed 5 bases from V and 4 bases from J; junction bases left unmatched: 9. The germline V gene has CDR1 MDHEN and CDR2 SYDVKM. CDR3 length equals 16 residues. The DNA of the CDR3 is TGTGCCAGCAGTCCCCACCAGGGGGCAGGCACCGGGGAGCTGTTTTTT. Its protein is CASSPHQGAGTGELFF.